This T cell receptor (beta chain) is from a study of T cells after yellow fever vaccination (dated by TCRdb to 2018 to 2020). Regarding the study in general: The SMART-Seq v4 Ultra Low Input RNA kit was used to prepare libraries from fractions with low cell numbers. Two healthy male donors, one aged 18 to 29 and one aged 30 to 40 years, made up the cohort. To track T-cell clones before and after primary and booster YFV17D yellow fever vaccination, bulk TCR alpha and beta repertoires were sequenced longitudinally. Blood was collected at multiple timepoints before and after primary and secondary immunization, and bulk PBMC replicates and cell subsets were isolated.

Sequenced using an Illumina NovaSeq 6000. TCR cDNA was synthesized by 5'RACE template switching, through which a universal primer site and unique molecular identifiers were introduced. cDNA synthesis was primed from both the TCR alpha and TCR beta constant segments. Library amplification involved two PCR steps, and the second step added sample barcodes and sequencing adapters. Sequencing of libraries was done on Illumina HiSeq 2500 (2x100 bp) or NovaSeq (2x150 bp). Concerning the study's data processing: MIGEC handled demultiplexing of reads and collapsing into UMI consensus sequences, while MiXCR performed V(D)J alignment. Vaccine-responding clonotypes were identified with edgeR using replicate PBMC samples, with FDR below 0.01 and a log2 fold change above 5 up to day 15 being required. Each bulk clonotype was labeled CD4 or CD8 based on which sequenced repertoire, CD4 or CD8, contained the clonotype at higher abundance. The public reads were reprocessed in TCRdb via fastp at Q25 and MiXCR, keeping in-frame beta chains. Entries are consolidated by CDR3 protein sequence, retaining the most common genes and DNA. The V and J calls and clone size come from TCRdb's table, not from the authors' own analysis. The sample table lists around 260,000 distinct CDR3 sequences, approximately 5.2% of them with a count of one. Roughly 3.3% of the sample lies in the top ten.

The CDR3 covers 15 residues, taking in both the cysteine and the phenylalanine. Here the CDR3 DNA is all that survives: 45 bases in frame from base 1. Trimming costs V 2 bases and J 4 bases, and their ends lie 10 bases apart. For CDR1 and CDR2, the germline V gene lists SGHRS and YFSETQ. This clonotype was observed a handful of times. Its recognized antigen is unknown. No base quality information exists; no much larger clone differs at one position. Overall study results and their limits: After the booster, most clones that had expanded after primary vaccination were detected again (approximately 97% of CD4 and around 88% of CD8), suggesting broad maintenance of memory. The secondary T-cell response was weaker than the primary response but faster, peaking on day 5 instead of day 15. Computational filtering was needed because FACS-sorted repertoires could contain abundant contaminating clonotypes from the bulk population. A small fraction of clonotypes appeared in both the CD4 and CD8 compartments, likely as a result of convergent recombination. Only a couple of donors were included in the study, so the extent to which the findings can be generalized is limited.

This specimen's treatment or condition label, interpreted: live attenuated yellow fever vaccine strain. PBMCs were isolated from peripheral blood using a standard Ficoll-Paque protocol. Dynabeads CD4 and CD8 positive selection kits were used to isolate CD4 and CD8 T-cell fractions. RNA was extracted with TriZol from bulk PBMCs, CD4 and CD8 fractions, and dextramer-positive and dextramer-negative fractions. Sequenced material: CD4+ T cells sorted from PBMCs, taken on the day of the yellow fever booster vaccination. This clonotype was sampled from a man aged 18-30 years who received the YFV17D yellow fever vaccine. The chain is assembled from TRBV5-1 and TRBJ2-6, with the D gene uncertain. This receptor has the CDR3 CASSLTQSGANVLTF. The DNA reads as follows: TGCGCCAGCAGCTTAACTCAGTCGGGGGCCAACGTCCTGACTTTC. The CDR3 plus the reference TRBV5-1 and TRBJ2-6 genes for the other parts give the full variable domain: KAGVTQTPRYLIKTRGQQVTLSCSPISGHRSVSWYQQTPGQGLQFLFEYFSETQRNKGNFPGRFSGRQFSNSRSEMNVSTLELGDSALYLCASSLTQSGANVLTFGAGSRLTVL.